One sample yielded the 24 T cell receptor beta chains listed below, sequenced in a study of shared clonotypes between healthy human individuals. Method: immunoSEQ multiplex PCR; TCRdb's copy keeps in-frame clones and lacks some. The sample contains over 850,000 clones, 75% to 80% of which appear only once. The specimen was memory CD4+ T cells from PBMCs. The sample's subset: CD45RA-negative fraction. The origin of the receptors is a man between 18 and 29 years old in good health. Some clones in this sample may be carry-over from other donors' samples.

This clone occurred once. This chain links TRBV9 with TRBJ2-7; 8 bases are a match to TRBD1. CDR1 and CDR2 (germline): SGDLS, YYNGEE. This CDR3 is 14 amino acids long. V lost 1 base and J lost 2; bases outside the gene matches: 2. CDR3 sequence (DNA): TGTGCCAGCAGCGTATCGACAGGGGCCTACGAGCAGTACTTC. Translating it yields CASSVSTGAYEQYF.

V and J are TRBV30 and TRBJ2-4, with a possible D match to TRBD2 (6 bases). The V end was cut by 0 bases, the J end by 7 bases, with 16 bases between. This CDR3 region has 15 residues. Germline CDR1 reads GTSNPN; CDR2 reads SVGIG (reference sequence). The chain's CDR3 is CAWSVSSGAGNIQYF. CDR3 in DNA: TGTGCCTGGAGTGTTAGTTCGGGAGCCGGTAACATTCAGTACTTC.

The chain uses TRBV7-3 and TRBJ1-1, with D maybe TRBD1 (5 bases). The CDR3 extends over 17 amino acids. V was cut by 2 bases and J by 0 bases, with 16 bases left in between. From germline, CDR1 is SGHTA and CDR2 FQGTGA. Here the CDR3 DNA reads TGTGCCAGCAGCTTAGGAGGGGTGGTGGGGATGAACACTGAAGCTTTCTTT. This translates into CASSLGGVVGMNTEAFF.

CDR3 region: CASGGSTDTQYF. The DNA for the CDR3 is TGTGCCAGCGGCGGTAGCACAGATACGCAGTATTTT. The rearrangement joins TRBV7-9 to TRBJ2-3; D is ambiguous. The V end was cut by 8 bases, the J end by 0 bases, with 6 bases between. CDR1 and CDR2 from the germline V gene are SEHNR and FQNEAQ (reference sequence). CDR3 length equals 12 residues.

The chain is built from TRBV7-3 and TRBJ1-4; no reliable D call. Germline V gene data show CDR1 as SGHTA and CDR2 as FQGTGA. The CDR3 sequence is 15 residues long. V lost 8 bases and J lost 0, with 13 bases in between. The CDR3 DNA reads TGTGCCAGCTACAGAGATATTGCAACTAATGAAAAACTGTTTTTT. It translates to CASYRDIATNEKLFF.

This clone was recorded once. The chain combines TRBV5-6 with TRBJ2-7, with D possibly being TRBD2 (5 bases). Germline V CDR1 and CDR2: SGHDT, YYEEEE. The CDR3 has 16 residues. With 1 base removed from V and 7 bases from J, the gap between germline ends came to 21 bases. The CDR3 DNA reads as TGTGCCAGCAGCTTGCCGTATGGGGTCGAAACGGGGGAGCAGTACTTC. Translated: CASSLPYGVETGEQYF.

The J gene is TRBJ1-2, the V gene TRBV19; the match to TRBD1 covers 7 bases. Looked up from germline, CDR1 is LNHDA and CDR2 is SQIVND (reference sequence). Trimming at V came to 6 bases and at J to 4 bases, leaving 11 bases not matched to a gene. The CDR3 loop spans 15 amino acids. Here the CDR3 DNA reads TGTGCCAGTAGCCCTACCGGACAGGTCGTCTATGGCTACACCTTC. Translating it yields CASSPTGQVVYGYTF.

This clone has just one count. The sample has other DNA sequences that encode this CDR3 too. The V call is TRBV2, the J call TRBJ1-5; TRBD1 is a possible D gene (5 bases). Trimming stripped 4 bases from V and 2 bases from J, with 9 bases between. Germline CDR1 is SNHLY and CDR2 is FYNNEI. The CDR3 extends over 14 amino acids. CDR3: CASSGQGGNQPQHF. CDR3 nucleotides: TGTGCCAGCAGTGGCCAGGGCGGCAATCAGCCCCAGCATTTT. The complete variable domain, with remaining parts taken from reference TRBV2 and TRBJ1-5, reads EPEVTQTPSHQVTQMGQEVILRCVPISNHLYFYWYRQILGQKVEFLVSFYNNEISEKSEIFDDQFSVERPDGSNFTLKIRSTKLEDSAMYFCASSGQGGNQPQHFGDGTRLSIL.

A few counts support this clone. The V call is TRBV6-5, the J call TRBJ2-4; the match to TRBD2 covers 7 bases. CDR3 size: 16 residues. Trimming removed 0 bases from V and 0 bases from J; junction bases left unmatched: 2. CDR1 MNHEY and CDR2 SVGAGI come from the germline V gene. The CDR3 DNA follows: TGTGCCAGCAGTTACTCCGGGAGGCTAGCCAAAAACATTCAGTACTTC. Translated, it gives CASSYSGRLAKNIQYF.

The chain recombines TRBV27 with TRBJ1-1; D is uncertain. Trimming pared 5 bases from V and 2 bases from J, leaving 15 bases between. The CDR3 consists of 15 residues. Germline V gives CDR1 MNHEY, CDR2 SMNVEV (reference sequence). CDR3 nucleotides: TGTGCCAGCAGTCCATCCAGAACGAGAAACACTGAAGCTTTCTTT. Protein product: CASSPSRTRNTEAFF.

This clone turned up a few times. The CDR3 here is CASSPQGVGTEAFF. Written as DNA, the CDR3 is TGTGCCAGCAGTCCACAGGGTGTAGGCACTGAAGCTTTCTTT. The rearrangement links TRBV27 to TRBJ1-1, with D maybe TRBD1 (6 bases). With 5 bases removed from V and 4 bases from J, the gap between germline ends came to 14 bases. The CDR3 length is 14 residues. The germline gives CDR1 MNHEY, CDR2 SMNVEV (reference sequence).

The chain couples TRBV6-5 to TRBJ1-1; D is unclear. Trimming took 5 bases from V and 0 from J, leaving 7 bases between them. Germline values: CDR1 MNHEY, CDR2 SVGAGI. The CDR3 is 13 residues long. CDR3 region: CASSQRMNTEAFF. The DNA of the CDR3 is TGTGCCAGCAGTCAGAGAATGAACACTGAAGCTTTCTTT.

A word on this clone: The same CDR3 can be traced to other DNA sequences in this sample. The chain uses TRBV11-2 and TRBJ2-7; unclear D gene. Trimming cost V 1 base and J 4 bases, with 11 bases left between them. Looked up from germline, CDR1 is SGHAT and CDR2 is FQNNGV. The CDR3 loop spans 14 amino acids. DNA of the CDR3: TGTGCCAGCAGCTTAGGGCCAAGTTCTTACGAGCAGTACTTC. Translation gives CASSLGPSSYEQYF.

This sequence joins TRBV9 and TRBJ1-3; tentative D call: TRBD1 (6 bases). CDR3 size: 14 residues. CDR1 and CDR2 (germline): SGDLS, YYNGEE. Deletions cut 4 bases from V and 5 bases from J, with 13 bases between. In DNA, the CDR3 is TGTGCCAGCAGCCCCCGGGGGCGGCGAAACACCATATATTTT. Its protein is CASSPRGRRNTIYF.

V gene TRBV5-1 combines with J gene TRBJ2-2, with D perhaps given as TRBD1 or TRBD2 (5 bases each). The CDR3 has 16 amino acids. Germline assignment: CDR1 SGHRS and CDR2 YFSETQ. Trimming shortened V by 3 bases and J by 0 bases, and 12 bases separated the two germline ends. The CDR3 DNA reads as TGCGCCAGCAGCTCCGAGGGGACCCCGAACACCGGGGAGCTGTTTTTT. Its protein product is CASSSEGTPNTGELFF. Full variable domain (outside the CDR3, taken from reference TRBV5-1 and TRBJ2-2): KAGVTQTPRYLIKTRGQQVTLSCSPISGHRSVSWYQQTPGQGLQFLFEYFSETQRNKGNFPGRFSGRQFSNSRSEMNVSTLELGDSALYLCASSSEGTPNTGELFFGEGSRLTVL.

The chain uses TRBV28 and TRBJ1-2; D not resolved. The CDR3 extends over 13 amino acids. V was trimmed by 7 bases and J by 8 bases, leaving 17 bases between them. The germline V gene has CDR1 MDHEN and CDR2 SYDVKM. CDR3 loop: CASTLGPYRGYTF. DNA for the CDR3: TGTGCCAGCACCCTTGGGCCTTACAGAGGCTACACCTTC.

This clone was found many times. The chain employs TRBV6-6 and TRBJ1-1, with 7 bases matching TRBD1. V gave up 5 bases and J gave up 0 bases; unmatched junction bases: 9. CDR3 size: 16 residues. CDR1 is MNHNY, CDR2 SVGAGI, per germline (reference sequence). Here the CDR3 DNA reads TGTGCCAGCAGTGGAGACAGGGTCAAAATGAACACTGAAGCTTTCTTT. Protein: CASSGDRVKMNTEAFF.

There are a few counts of this clone. The chain joins TRBV7-9 to TRBJ2-5, with D possibly TRBD1 on 5 matching bases. The CDR3 is 12 residues long. Germline CDR1 and CDR2: SEHNR and FQNEAQ (reference sequence). The V and J ends lost 2 bases and 4 bases respectively, with 5 bases between them. CDR3 region: CASSLQGETQYF. CDR3 in DNA: TGTGCCAGCAGCTTACAGGGAGAGACCCAGTACTTC.

This rearrangement joins TRBV9 to TRBJ1-5; D might be TRBD1 (5 bases). V dropped 1 base and J dropped 0 bases, with 8 bases sitting between them. CDR1 SGDLS and CDR2 YYNGEE come from the germline V gene. This CDR3 has 15 residues. DNA for the CDR3: TGTGCCAGCAGCGTATCAGGGTCTAGCAATCAGCCCCAGCATTTT. It yields the protein CASSVSGSSNQPQHF.

This clone was observed a handful of times. This chain joins TRBV9 and TRBJ1-1, with D uncertain. Trimming took off 4 bases at V and 5 bases at J, with 12 bases between the two ends. Per germline, CDR1 SGDLS and CDR2 YYNGEE. The CDR3 extends over 13 amino acids. In nucleotides, the CDR3 is TGTGCCAGCAGCACTTTCACTGGGACTGAAGCTTTCTTT. Protein sequence: CASSTFTGTEAFF.

Here the CDR3 DNA reads TGCGCCAGCAGCCCTCTAGGGGGTGTCTCTGGAAACACCATATATTTT. This encodes CASSPLGGVSGNTIYF. The chain couples TRBV4-3 to TRBJ1-3; D perhaps matches TRBD1 (6 bases). Trimming cost V 4 bases and J 0 bases, with 13 bases left between them. The CDR3 sequence is 16 residues long. From germline, CDR1 is LGHNA and CDR2 YSLEER.

The chain links TRBV18 to TRBJ1-2, with a weak D call TRBD1 (5 bases). Germline CDR1 is KGHSH and CDR2 is LQKENI. V shed 3 bases and J shed 4 bases, with 15 bases lying between them. The CDR3 totals 15 residues. The CDR3, as DNA: TGTGCCAGCTCACCGGGCCCAGGGCCCTTCTATGGCTACACCTTC. As protein: CASSPGPGPFYGYTF.

The rearrangement joins TRBV5-1 to TRBJ2-7; TRBD1 matches at 10 bases. This CDR3 region has 15 residues. Per germline, CDR1 SGHRS and CDR2 YFSETQ. V trimming: 4 bases; J trimming: 4 bases; junction bases outside the gene matches: 8. In DNA, the CDR3 is TGCGCCAGCAGCCACCGACAGGGGGCAAATTACGAGCAGTACTTC. As protein: CASSHRQGANYEQYF.

This CDR3 is CASSYQRENYEQYF. The CDR3 DNA reads TGTGCCAGCAGTTACCAGCGGGAGAACTACGAGCAGTACTTC. This chain joins TRBV6-5 and TRBJ2-7; the match to TRBD2 covers 8 bases. CDR3 length: 14 residues. After removal of 2 bases from V and 3 bases from J, the junction contained 3 bases not matched to a gene. CDR1 and CDR2 from the germline V gene are MNHEY and SVGAGI.